This T cell receptor beta chain emerged from a study of T-cell reconstitution after alpha-beta-depleted transplantation in children. V lost 4 bases to trimming and J lost 1 base, with 13 bases between them. The CDR3 totals 15 residues. The germline V gene encodes CDR1 MNHNS and CDR2 SASEGT. Overall study findings and caveats: T cells produced anew were the main source of T-cell counts and diversity one year after transplant.

On this clonotype: Antigen: not known.

Unique molecular identifiers were used to barcode this TCRbeta library. From the PCR reads, TCRdb called clonotypes with MiXCR, one entry per CDR3 protein. This table has 200,000 to 300,000 distinct CDR3 sequences, roughly 23% appearing once. The chain is built from TRBV6-1 and TRBJ1-1; D call uncertain. The sequencing here drew on PBMCs, taken before TCRalphabeta/CD19-depleted stem cell transplant. The TCR sequence derives from a girl aged 2 to 9 with Fanconi anemia, due to receive a stem cell transplant. The CDR3 coding sequence is TGTGCCAGCAGTGTCAAGGGCAAGGGGAACACTGAAGCTTTCTTT. The encoded protein is CASSVKGKGNTEAFF.